This T cell receptor beta chain originates from a study of blood T cell repertoires in COVID-19. In the original analysis: Reference gene primer amplification yielded estimated nucleated cell counts. The repertoire was sequenced with immunoSEQ multiplex PCR; TCRdb's copy has only in-frame clones and lacks some. Clone size and the V and J calls come from that table; the DNA yielded D and trimming. This table holds roughly 63,000 clones, roughly 89% found once. J gave up 6 bases and V 6 bases, and 11 bases lay outside the gene matches. The CDR3 has 16 amino acids. Germline assignment: CDR1 SGHNT and CDR2 YENEEA.

The chain is built from TRBV11-3 and TRBJ2-1; 10 nucleotides align to TRBD1. Source material: peripheral blood. The TCR comes from a man aged 45-65 years with active COVID-19. The CDR3 region has the DNA TGTGCCAGCAGTTTACCCCGACAGGGGGCGAGCAATGAGCAGTTCTTC. It specifies CASSLPRQGASNEQFF.